This T cell receptor (beta chain) was identified during a study of regulatory T cells in long-lasting Graves disease. This clonotype was seen only a few times. iRepertoire HTBI primers and Arm-PCR of CDR3 regions built TCR beta libraries. TCRdb reanalysed the multiplex PCR reads using MiXCR and keeps one entry per CDR3 protein. The sample carries approximately 390,000 distinct CDR3 sequences, 15% to 20% recorded once. The sample's time point: newly diagnosed GD, antithyroid drugs for less than 3 months. Construction of the TCR library relied on RNA isolated from PBMCs. The patient group derived from an endocrinology department in Xi'an, China. V lost 7 bases and J 7 bases, leaving 16 bases between the germline ends. There are 14 residues in the CDR3. Germline CDR1 reads SNHLY; CDR2 reads FYNNEI. Separately, the same data were catalogued under a study of T cells in Graves' hyperthyroidism and ophthalmopathy. This second report adds: The study excluded patients with uncontrolled infection, other autoimmune disease, pregnancy or lactation. The study based diagnoses on clinical symptoms, serum thyroxine and TRAb, thyroid ultrasound and orbital computed tomography. TCR CDR3 underwent first-round RT-PCR with the HTBI primer set.

The genes are TRBV2 and TRBJ1-4; possible D gene TRBD1, 5 bases. The clonotype was recovered from a woman between 18 and 30 years old with Graves disease. Sequences were derived from peripheral blood mononuclear cells (PBMCs), sampled at new diagnosis, from a patient treated with antithyroid drugs. The CDR3 spells CASNGGGSSEKLFF. CDR3 coding DNA: TGTGCCAGCAATGGGGGAGGAAGTAGTGAAAAACTGTTTTTT.